This T cell receptor (beta chain) came from a study of cytomegalovirus exposure and HLA in healthy donors. This PCR relied on a set of 60 Vbeta primers and 13 Jbeta primers. Produced via immunoSEQ multiplex PCR; TCRdb's table is partial and in-frame only. The sample consists of about 190,000 clones, 65% to 75% of them appearing once. There are 15 residues in the CDR3. Per the germline V gene, CDR1 is LGHNA and CDR2 is YNFKEQ. Trimming pared 3 bases from V and 6 bases from J, leaving 17 bases between. The chain joins TRBV4-2 to TRBJ1-1; D may be TRBD1 (6 bases). Sample: PBMCs. This receptor was identified in a man in his thirties or forties in good health and CMV-seropositive. The chain's CDR3 is CASSHLTQKGAEAFF. The CDR3 DNA reads as TGTGCCAGCAGCCACCTCACCCAAAAGGGGGCTGAAGCTTTCTTT.